These 21 T cell receptor beta chains originate from one sample sequenced in a study of T-cell memory formation after mild COVID-19 listed by TCRdb under 2021. The library was generated by 5' RACE. Sequenced on an Illumina NovaSeq 6000. In TCRdb, the public reads were trimmed at Q25 with fastp and aligned with MiXCR, with productive beta chains retained. A single entry per CDR3 protein holds the most common genes and DNA from its merged rows. This sample lists about 560,000 distinct CDR3 sequences; 15% to 20% were detected once. Clones ranked in the top ten supply 9.5% to 15% of the sample. Sequenced material: PBMCs or a T cell subset sorted from them (not recorded which). The origin of the receptors is an adult woman who had mild COVID-19 (a few samples of this study predate the infection). The sample titles of this study are shuffled in the database, so cell type and time point are left out; the donor was told from shared clones.

This clonotype was detected only a few times. The chain links TRBV7-9 to TRBJ2-7; D possibly corresponds to TRBD2 (6 bases). V lost 5 bases and J 0 bases, leaving 11 bases between the germline ends. The CDR3 is 14 residues long. Germline CDR1 and CDR2: SEHNR and FQNEAQ (reference sequence). The CDR3 DNA follows: TGTGCCAGCAGCCCTCTAGCGTCCTCCTACGAGCAGTACTTC. This codes for CASSPLASSYEQYF.

There are a few counts of this clonotype. The chain uses TRBV25-1 and TRBJ1-2; unclear D gene. Germline CDR1 and CDR2: MGHDK and SYGVNS. V was cut by 1 base and J by 5 bases, with 8 bases left in between. The CDR3 is 13 residues long. CDR3 DNA sequence: TGTGCCAGCAGTGAATTGTTGGGGTATGGCTACACCTTC. Amino acid sequence: CASSELLGYGYTF.

The genes are TRBV2 and TRBJ1-1; TRBD1 matches at 12 bases. Looked up from germline, CDR1 is SNHLY and CDR2 is FYNNEI. V trimming: 5 bases; J trimming: 4 bases; junction bases outside the gene matches: 11. The CDR3 is 17 amino acids. The CDR3 loop is CASSPPSGQGASTEAFF. The CDR3 region has the DNA TGTGCCAGCAGTCCCCCGTCGGGACAGGGGGCGAGCACTGAAGCTTTCTTT.

The chain recombines TRBV9 with TRBJ2-7, with D possibly being TRBD2 (6 bases). With 3 bases removed from V and 7 bases from J, the gap between germline ends came to 11 bases. CDR1 and CDR2 from the germline V gene are SGDLS and YYNGEE. The CDR3 totals 12 residues. The CDR3 nucleotides read TGTGCCAGCAGCGCCAGCGGAGGGGAGCAGTACTTC. Protein product: CASSASGGEQYF.

This clonotype was detected a few times. DNA for the CDR3: TGCAGTGCTATCAGGACAGGGATAAACACCATATATTTT. Residues: CSAIRTGINTIYF. The chain has TRBV20-1 and TRBJ1-3; TRBD1 agrees at 8 bases. The CDR3 consists of 13 residues. Losses at the gene ends were 4 bases for V and 6 bases for J; bases not matched to a gene: 5. Germline CDR1 and CDR2: DFQATT and SNEGSKA (reference sequence).

V usage is TRBV14 and J usage is TRBJ1-6; D is perhaps TRBD1 (6 bases). The CDR3 sequence is 15 residues long. V lost 3 bases to trimming and J lost 7 bases, with 13 bases between them. CDR1 SGHDN and CDR2 FVKESK come from the germline V gene. The CDR3 region is CASSHHDRPNSPLHF. The CDR3 DNA reads TGTGCCAGCAGCCACCATGACAGGCCAAATTCACCCCTCCACTTT.

This clonotype has just a few counts. This chain connects TRBV12-3 or TRBV12-4 to TRBJ2-3; maybe TRBD2 (5 bases). V lost 5 bases to trimming and J lost 2 bases, with 11 bases between them. The CDR3 is 14 residues long. The CDR3 nucleotides read TGTGCCAGCAGTCCCCAGCGGTACACAGATACGCAGTATTTT. This sequence encodes CASSPQRYTDTQYF.

This clonotype was counted between two and nine times. The chain is built from TRBV7-3 and TRBJ2-1; D gene uncertain. Trimming took 5 bases from V and 8 from J, leaving 13 bases between them. CDR1 and CDR2 from the germline V gene are SGHTA and FQGTGA. The CDR3 covers 13 residues. The CDR3 nucleotides read TGTGCCAGCAGCCAGATTAGTCGGGATGAGCAGTTCTTC. It is translated as CASSQISRDEQFF.

V usage is TRBV6-5 and J usage is TRBJ2-3; no reliable D call. Germline lookup yields CDR1 MNHEY and CDR2 SVGAGI. Trimming removed 0 bases at V and 4 bases at J, with 8 bases between. The CDR3 loop spans 14 amino acids. For the CDR3, the DNA is TGTGCCAGCAGTTACTCGAGAGGCGCAGATACGCAGTATTTT. This codes for CASSYSRGADTQYF.

This sequence joins TRBV9 and TRBJ2-5; no clear D gene. The CDR3 loop spans 14 amino acids. CDR1 is SGDLS, CDR2 YYNGEE, per germline. Trimming cost V 7 bases and J 5 bases, with 18 bases left between them. This chain's CDR3 is CASGPLLTQETQYF. CDR3 DNA: TGTGCCAGCGGGCCCTTATTGACGCAGGAGACCCAGTACTTC.

The V call is TRBV29-1, the J call TRBJ2-1, with D maybe TRBD1 (7 bases). V was pared by 7 bases and J by 8 bases, with 27 bases between. The germline gives CDR1 SQVTM, CDR2 ANQGSEA. CDR3 length: 16 amino acids. The CDR3 DNA is TGCAGCGCCCGGGGGAGGTGGGCAGGGGGTTACCATGAGCAGTTCTTC. Residues: CSARGRWAGGYHEQFF.

In nucleotides, the CDR3 is TGTGCCAGCACCCTATCTGTTCTGGGTGAGAACACTGAAGCTTTCTTT. This gives the protein CASTLSVLGENTEAFF. The chain links TRBV18 to TRBJ1-1; D is ambiguous. Per germline, CDR1 KGHSH and CDR2 LQKENI. With 8 bases removed from V and 1 base from J, the gap between germline ends came to 20 bases. This CDR3 is 16 amino acids long.

The chain employs TRBV9 and TRBJ1-6, with 7 bases that match TRBD1. Germline V gene lookup returns CDR1 SGDLS and CDR2 YYNGEE. CDR3 length: 15 residues. Losses at the gene ends were 4 bases for V and 6 bases for J; bases not matched to a gene: 7. The CDR3 loop reads CASSPGQAANSPLHF. In DNA form, the CDR3 reads TGTGCCAGCAGCCCCGGACAGGCGGCTAATTCACCCCTCCACTTT.

The genes are TRBV27 and TRBJ2-7, with TRBD2 matching 16 bases. CDR1 is MNHEY and CDR2 is SMNVEV in the germline V gene (reference sequence). V gave up 4 bases and J gave up 0 bases; unmatched junction bases: 9. The CDR3 is 19 residues long. The CDR3 is CASSSSGTSGRALSYEQYF. The DNA of the CDR3 is TGTGCCAGCAGTTCCTCGGGGACTAGCGGGAGGGCCCTCTCCTACGAGCAGTACTTC.

This clonotype was detected only a few times. The chain combines TRBV7-3 with TRBJ1-2; D ambiguous. Deletions cut 5 bases from V and 5 bases from J, with 9 bases between. Germline CDR1 reads SGHTA; CDR2 reads FQGTGA. The CDR3 is made up of 12 amino acids. The CDR3 reads CASSLPQYGYTF. In DNA form, the CDR3 reads TGTGCCAGCAGCCTACCCCAATATGGCTACACCTTC.

In this sample, this clonotype turned up a few times. This chain's CDR3 is CSGDRGAQAFF. Here the CDR3 DNA reads TGCAGCGGGGACAGGGGGGCCCAAGCTTTCTTT. V usage is TRBV29-1 and J usage is TRBJ1-1, with 11 bases matching TRBD1. Germline V gene sequence: CDR1 SQVTM, CDR2 ANQGSEA. Trimming took 7 bases from V and 9 from J; bases not matched to a gene: 4. The CDR3 has 11 amino acids.

This clonotype was recorded at least ten times. The V gene is TRBV7-6, the J gene TRBJ1-1; 8 bases are shared with TRBD1. V was pared by 2 bases and J by 6 bases, with 8 bases of the junction left unmatched. The germline gives CDR1 SGHVS, CDR2 FNYEAQ. This CDR3 comprises 15 residues. This CDR3 reads CASSLLTGGLSEAFF. CDR3 nucleotide sequence: TGTGCCAGCAGCTTACTTACAGGGGGGCTGTCTGAAGCTTTCTTT.

DNA for the CDR3: TGTGCCAGTAAAGACTTTAACTATGGCTACACCTTC. Its translation: CASKDFNYGYTF. The chain recombines TRBV19 with TRBJ1-2; D is undetermined. V gave up 7 bases and J gave up 1 base, with 7 bases separating them. The germline V gene encodes CDR1 LNHDA and CDR2 SQIVND (reference sequence). The CDR3 loop spans 12 amino acids.

The J gene is TRBJ2-7, the V gene TRBV29-1; 10 bases are shared with TRBD2. Germline V gene lookup returns CDR1 SQVTM and CDR2 ANQGSEA. This CDR3 is built from 13 residues. V shed 5 bases, J shed 2 bases, and the junction held 3 bases outside the gene matches. CDR3 sequence: CSVILAGPYEQYF. The CDR3 nucleotides read TGCAGCGTTATACTAGCGGGGCCCTACGAGCAGTACTTC.

This chain uses TRBV24-1 with TRBJ2-1; 9 nucleotides match TRBD1. Germline CDR1 and CDR2: KGHDR and SFDVKD. The CDR3 has 14 amino acids. The V gene end was trimmed by 4 bases and the J gene end by 6 bases; junction bases not matched to a gene: 3. The CDR3 reads CATSEHRGLNEQFF. In nucleotides, the CDR3 is TGTGCCACCAGTGAACACAGGGGGCTCAATGAGCAGTTCTTC.

This clonotype occurred many times. This chain joins TRBV7-2 and TRBJ2-5, with no clear D. CDR3 length: 13 amino acids. CDR1 is SGHTA and CDR2 is FQGNSA in the germline V gene. Trimming stripped 1 base from V and 5 bases from J, with 8 bases between. CDR3 DNA sequence: TGTGCCAGCAGCTTAGGTTTGGTGGAGACCCAGTACTTC. Its protein product is CASSLGLVETQYF.